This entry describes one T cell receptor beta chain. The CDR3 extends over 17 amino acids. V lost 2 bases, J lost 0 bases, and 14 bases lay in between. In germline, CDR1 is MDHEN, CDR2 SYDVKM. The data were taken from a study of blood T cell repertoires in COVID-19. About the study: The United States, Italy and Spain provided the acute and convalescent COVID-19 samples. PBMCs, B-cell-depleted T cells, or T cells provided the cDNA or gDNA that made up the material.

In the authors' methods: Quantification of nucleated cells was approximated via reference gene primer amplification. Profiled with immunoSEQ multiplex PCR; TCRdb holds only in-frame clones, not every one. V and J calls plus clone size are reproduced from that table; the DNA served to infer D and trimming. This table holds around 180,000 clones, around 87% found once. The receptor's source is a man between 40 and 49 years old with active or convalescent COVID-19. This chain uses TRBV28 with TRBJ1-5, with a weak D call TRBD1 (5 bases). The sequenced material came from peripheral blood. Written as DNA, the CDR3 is TGTGCCAGCAGTTTAAAAGGGGCCGGAGATAGCAATCAGCCCCAGCATTTT. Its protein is CASSLKGAGDSNQPQHF.